This T cell receptor beta chain was retrieved from a study of shared clonotypes between healthy human individuals. Study-wide points: Clonotype sharing among donors, it was expected, would be affected by sequencing depth.

Donors comprised healthy HIV-negative adults lacking recent acute infections or vaccinations. All the donors were Caucasian adults who lived in Nashville, Tennessee. Germline V gene lookup returns CDR1 SGHTA and CDR2 FQGNSA. The CDR3 contains 15 residues. Trimming at V came to 3 bases and at J to 3 bases, leaving 4 bases not matched to a gene. Details on this clone: Its cognate antigen is unknown.

For each subset, genomic DNA was distributed in equal portions over several immunoSEQ plates. Sequencing used immunoSEQ multiplex PCR; TCRdb keeps in-frame clones, though not all of them. The sample consists of over a million clones, around three quarters of them appearing once. This receptor was taken from a man younger than 35 in good health. Some clones in this sample may be carry-over from other donors' samples. This rearrangement joins TRBV7-2 to TRBJ1-3, with TRBD1 matching over 8 bases. Input material: memory CD4+ T cells from PBMCs. Subset given: CD45RA-negative fraction. Here the CDR3 DNA reads TGTGCCAGCAGCTTCGCAGGGGGCATTGGAAACACCATATATTTT. Its translation is CASSFAGGIGNTIYF.